This TCR beta chain was recovered during a study of CXCR3-negative and CXCR3-positive naive CD8 T cells. Germline-derived CDR1 and CDR2 are SGHTA and FQGNSA. The CDR3 is made up of 15 amino acids. In preparing the TRB cDNA libraries, 5' RACE with UMI labels was used. From its re-call of the 5' RACE reads, TCRdb lists each CDR3 protein once, without DNA. The sample data list roughly 90,000 distinct CDR3 sequences. The chain carries TRBV7-2 and TRBJ2-5; TCRdb's D call of TRBD1 is untestable without DNA. Sample: naive CXCR3- CD8+ T cells from blood. Documented subset: CD45RO-CCR7+CD27+CD95- naive CD8+ T cells lacking CXCR3 (TNR3-). This TCR was recovered from a human donor in good health. Some clones in this sample may be carry-over from other donors' samples. The CDR3 here is CATSGGQGEQETQYF. Based on the CDR3 plus reference TRBV7-2 and TRBJ2-5, the full variable domain is GAGVSQSPSNKVTEKGKDVELRCDPISGHTALYWYRQSLGQGLEFLIYFQGNSAPDKSGLPSDRFSAERTGGSVSTLTIQRTQQEDSAVYLCATSGGQGEQETQYFGPGTRLLVL.